Listed here is a single T cell receptor (beta chain). Its antigen is still unknown. These data belong to a study of siplizumab effects on memory and regulatory T cells. Study results and caveats: Siplizumab significantly reduced alloreactive sequences traceable to unstimulated CD4+ memory cells. Alloreactive CD4+ clones that could be mapped were on average 68.8% Treg-derived with siplizumab, against approximately 28% in controls. There appeared to be greater diversity in naive T cells than in memory cells, and naive T cells seemed major contributors to the alloresponse.

Around 94,000 TCR templates underwent assay in each sample. Assay used: immunoSEQ multiplex PCR; TCRdb lists only in-frame clones, some missing. The sample shows 100,000 or so clones, about 90% of them seen only once. The CDR3 runs 12 residues. Germline CDR1 and CDR2: SGHRS and YFSETQ. V was trimmed by 3 bases and J by 8 bases, leaving 9 bases between them. V and J are TRBV5-1 and TRBJ2-4; D is undetermined. This receptor was identified in a human donor in good health. Sequenced sample: Tregs sorted from blood. The CDR3 bases are TGCGCCAGCAGCTCCATGGAAGACATTCAGTACTTC. Encoded protein: CASSSMEDIQYF.